This passage covers 3 T cell receptor beta chains from one sample sequenced in a study of brain T cells in children with intractable seizures. Profiled with immunoSEQ multiplex PCR; TCRdb holds only in-frame clones, not every one. Among 60,000 to 65,000 clones listed, approximately 95% were seen once. The material was peripheral blood, obtained at surgery. These receptors were taken from a boy younger than two with focal cortical dysplasia and intractable seizures.

The rearrangement joins TRBV15 to TRBJ1-4, with no clear D. The germline V gene encodes CDR1 LNHNV and CDR2 YYDKDF (reference sequence). This CDR3 is built from 14 residues. V lost 4 bases and J 8 bases, leaving 14 bases between the germline ends. CDR3 sequence reads: CATSNIRYGEKLFF. The DNA of the CDR3 is TGTGCCACCAGCAATATCCGGTATGGGGAAAAACTGTTTTTT. Full variable domain (remainder filled in from reference TRBV15 and TRBJ1-4): DAMVIQNPRYQVTQFGKPVTLSCSQTLNHNVMYWYQQKSSQAPKLLFHYYDKDFNNEADTPDNFQSRRPNTSFCFLDIRSPGLGDTAMYLCATSNIRYGEKLFFGSGTQLSVL.

CDR3 bases: TGTGCCAGCAGCCAAGTACGGGGGGCTTGGGGAAACACCATATATTTT. This gives the protein CASSQVRGAWGNTIYF. V gene TRBV3-1 (or the pseudogene TRBV3-2) combines with J gene TRBJ1-3, with D possibly being TRBD1 (6 bases). The CDR3 contains 16 residues. Trimming removed 1 base from V and 4 bases from J, with 14 bases in between. Germline values: CDR1 LGHDT, CDR2 YNNKEL (reference sequence).

This clone appeared a few times. The chain combines TRBV6-5 with TRBJ1-1; D is unresolved. The germline gives CDR1 MNHEY, CDR2 SVGAGI. The CDR3 runs to 13 residues. Trimming stripped 6 bases from V and 2 bases from J, with 10 bases between. The CDR3: CASSLGVNTEAFF. CDR3 coding DNA: TGTGCCAGCAGCCTCGGCGTAAACACTGAAGCTTTCTTT.